This TCR beta chain was profiled in a study of CXCR3 chemokines and chemotherapy response in bladder cancer (dated by TCRdb to between 2020 and 2023). For context, the study as a whole: The study examined whether intratumoral CXCR3 chemokine system activity predicted chemotherapy response in human bladder cancer.

A word on this clonotype: What this receptor recognizes is not known. Base qualities are missing; no much larger clone stands one base away.

Receptor libraries were prepared by PCR. Sequencing was performed on an Illumina HiSeq 2500. The public reads were quality trimmed at Q25 with fastp and then assembled into clones with MiXCR by TCRdb, keeping productive beta chains. Rows matching on CDR3 protein sequence are summarized as one entry with the most common DNA and genes. For this sample the table gives about 13,000 distinct CDR3 sequences, of which around 11% were detected only once. The ten largest clonotypes hold roughly 26% of the sample. Deletion took 7 bases off V and 0 bases off J, with a span of 13 bases between the germline ends. In the germline V gene, CDR1 corresponds to SGHDT and CDR2 to YYEEEE. Its CDR3 holds 15 amino acids, cysteine through phenylalanine. Only the CDR3 region is kept as DNA, spanning 45 bases read in frame from base 1.

The rearrangement joined TRBV5-6 to TRBJ2-2; 6 matching bases give a weak D call of TRBD2. This material was acquired from a patient whose treatment included neoadjuvant chemotherapy. This receptor was identified in a human donor with bladder cancer that did not respond to neoadjuvant chemotherapy. Here is the DNA: TGTGCCAGCCGGGGAGGCCACACGAACACCGGGGAGCTGTTTTTT. Its translation is CASRGGHTNTGELFF. The full variable domain, with segments outside the CDR3 supplied by the reference TRBV5-6 and TRBJ2-2 proteins, appears as DAGVTQSPTHLIKTRGQQVTLRCSPKSGHDTVSWYQQALGQGPQFIFQYYEEEERQRGNFPDRFSGHQFPNYSSELNVNALLLGDSALYLCASRGGHTNTGELFFGEGSRLTVL.